The rows below give T cell receptor beta chains drawn from one sample of a study of T-cell reconstitution after alpha-beta-depleted transplantation in children. TCRdb used MiXCR to reprocess the PCR reads, holding one entry per CDR3 protein. Seen here are hundreds of thousands of distinct CDR3 sequences, roughly 17% observed once, and the top ten hold about 32%. This material consisted of PBMCs, mostly from graft donor cells, taken 360 days after TCRalphabeta/CD19-depleted stem cell transplant. All receptors come from a boy under two years old who had a stem cell transplant for Wiskott-Aldrich syndrome, so the T cells may come from the graft donor. The CDR3 runs from the conserved cysteine through the conserved F or W. The D gene is left open where the match is weak. Part of the rows lack a size; the others show once, few, many or a class for expanded clones.

j_call v_call d_call clone_size cdr3_nt cdr3_aa
TRBJ2-1 TRBV15 TRBD2 few TGTGCCACCACCCTACGGTTTAGCGGGAGGGGGTACAATGAGCAGTTCTTC CATTLRFSGRGYNEQFF
TRBJ2-7 TRBV2 TRBD2 few TGTGCCAGCACCGGGACTAGCGCGTACGAGCAGTACTTC CASTGTSAYEQYF
TRBJ2-1 TRBV4-3 . . TGCGCCAGCAGCCAAGGGTGGTGGGAGGCGATTTACAATGAGCAGTTCTTC CASSQGWWEAIYNEQFF
TRBJ2-7 TRBV24-1 . few TGTGCCACCAGTGATTTGGCCTTTATGTACTTC CATSDLAFMYF
TRBJ1-5 TRBV5-1 TRBD1 few TGCGCCAGCAGCTTGGCAGGGGGCTTCAATCAGCCCCAGCATTTT CASSLAGGFNQPQHF
TRBJ2-1 TRBV18 TRBD2 . TGTGCCAGCTCACTCGGGACTAACAATGAGCAGTTCTTC CASSLGTNNEQFF
TRBJ2-6 TRBV12-3/TRBV12-4 TRBD2 many TGTGCCAGCAGAAGACTAGCGGGGGAAGTCCTGACTTTC CASRRLAGEVLTF
TRBJ2-7 TRBV5-5 . few TGTGCCAGCAACTTCGCGGTGCTCACCGGAAGCGAGCAGTACTTC CASNFAVLTGSEQYF
TRBJ2-1 TRBV27 . . TGTGCCAGCAGTTTATGGGGGGATCTTAGCAATGAGCAGTTCTTC CASSLWGDLSNEQFF
TRBJ1-4 TRBV20-1 . . TGCAGTGCTCCACGCCCAGCTGCAACTAATGAAAAACTGTTTTTT CSAPRPAATNEKLFF
TRBJ2-7 TRBV6-2/TRBV6-3 TRBD1 . TGTGCCAGCAGTTACTCCCCGACAGGGACCGAGCAGTACTTC CASSYSPTGTEQYF
TRBJ2-1 TRBV4-1 TRBD1 . TGCGCCAGCGGCGTTCTCGGGACAGTCCGGAATGAGCAGTTCTTC CASGVLGTVRNEQFF
TRBJ2-1 TRBV29-1 . few TGCAGCGTTGAAGGGCGCCAGGGGGGGTACAATGAGCAGTTCTTC CSVEGRQGGYNEQFF
TRBJ2-1 TRBV7-2 . . TGTGCCAGCACCGCGGACCGGTTCTACAATGAGCAGTTCTTC CASTADRFYNEQFF
TRBJ2-1 TRBV5-1 TRBD2 few TGCGCCAGCAGCTTGAACGGGGGGTCCTACAATGAGCAGTTCTTC CASSLNGGSYNEQFF
TRBJ2-1 TRBV14 . few TGTGCCAGCAGCCAACTCCCAACCTACAATGAGCAGTTCTTC CASSQLPTYNEQFF
TRBJ2-1 TRBV15 TRBD2 . TGTGCCACCAGCAGAGAGCTTAGCCGGGGCGGGAGATGGTTCTTC CATSRELSRGGRWFF
TRBJ2-5 TRBV29-1 . few TGCAGCGTTGATATCCAGGGTTCAAAGTGGTTC CSVDIQGSKWF
TRBJ2-2 TRBV7-6 . . TGTGCCAGCAGCTTAAAAAGGATTGCCGGGGAGCTGTTTTTT CASSLKRIAGELFF
TRBJ2-1 TRBV2 TRBD2 . TGTGCCAGCAGTTTCCTAGCGGAGAGTATCCGTGCGCAGTTCTTC CASSFLAESIRAQFF
TRBJ2-3 TRBV15 . . TGTGCCACCAACGATAACCGTCTCAGCACAGATACGCAGTATTTT CATNDNRLSTDTQYF
TRBJ2-1 TRBV24-1 TRBD1 . TGTGCCACCAGTCTGGGTGCCCGGGACAGGCACAATGAGCAGTTCTTC CATSLGARDRHNEQFF
TRBJ2-1 TRBV4-1 . . TGCGCCAGCAGCCAAGATCAATGGGGGCTGCCTTGGTACAATGAGCAGTTCTTC CASSQDQWGLPWYNEQFF
TRBJ2-7 TRBV11-3 . . TGTGCCAGCAGCCAAGCTTCGGAAGGCGAGCAGTACTTC CASSQASEGEQYF
TRBJ2-6 TRBV27 . . TGTGCCAGCAGTTTATCCTCAAGCTCTGGGGCCAACGTCCTGACTTTC CASSLSSSSGANVLTF
TRBJ2-3 TRBV12-3/TRBV12-4 TRBD2 . TGTACCTTCAGTTTAGCGGCCCTAGCGGGTGGAGGCACAGATACGCAGTATTTT CTFSLAALAGGGTDTQYF
TRBJ2-4 TRBV18 . . TGTGCCAGCTCACCACCATCAGGGGCCAAAAACATTCAGTACTTC CASSPPSGAKNIQYF
TRBJ2-7 TRBV10-3 TRBD1 many TGTGCCATTAAGGGACAGCGGATTTACGAGCAGTACTTC CAIKGQRIYEQYF
TRBJ2-7 TRBV7-9 TRBD1 many TGTGCCAGCAGCTTTTACCTTGGACAGGGTGACTACGAGCAGTACTTC CASSFYLGQGDYEQYF
TRBJ2-1 TRBV24-1 . . TGTGCCACCAGTGACGGACATCGTGGGGGCAATGAGCAGTTCTTC CATSDGHRGGNEQFF
TRBJ2-3 TRBV7-6 TRBD2 . TGTGCCAGCAGCTTAACCGGGACTAGCGGATTCACAGATACGCAGTATTTT CASSLTGTSGFTDTQYF
TRBJ1-1 TRBV20-1 TRBD1 few TGCAGTGCTACGCCCCCCCCGGGACAGGGGGTGAACACTGAAGCTTTCTTT CSATPPPGQGVNTEAFF
TRBJ2-3 TRBV5-6 . . TGTGCCAGCAGCTTGACAGATCGCGCGCAGTATTTT CASSLTDRAQYF
TRBJ2-5 TRBV5-5 . few TGTGCCAGCAGCTTGTATAGGGCAGGGCCAGAGACCCAGTACTTC CASSLYRAGPETQYF
TRBJ2-1 TRBV3-1 . few TGTGCCAGCAGTCGGGTGTTTCGAGAGCAGTTCTTC CASSRVFREQFF
TRBJ2-5 TRBV7-9 . few TGTGCCAGCAGCCAGGGTCAGGGGTTCAACCAAGAGACCCAGTACTTC CASSQGQGFNQETQYF
TRBJ2-7 TRBV7-2 . . TGTGCCAGCAGCCCCCGCGCCTCTCGACCCTACGAGCAGTACTTC CASSPRASRPYEQYF
TRBJ2-1 TRBV12-3/TRBV12-4 TRBD1 few TGTGCCAGCAGACTCCGGGACAGGGAGATAAATGAGCAGTTCTTC CASRLRDREINEQFF
TRBJ1-2 TRBV18 . . TGTGCCAGCTCACCTGACAATAACTATGGCTACACCTTC CASSPDNNYGYTF
TRBJ1-5 TRBV7-2 TRBD1 . TGTGCCAGCAGCTTAGAAAGGACAGGGCAAAAGCCCCAGCATTTT CASSLERTGQKPQHF
TRBJ2-7 TRBV10-3 . . TGTGCCATCAGTGAAGTATATGATCTGGTAGGCCCCGTCGAGCAGTACTTC CAISEVYDLVGPVEQYF
TRBJ2-7 TRBV15 . few TGTGCCACCAGCAGAGCGAGGGACTACGAGCAGTACTTC CATSRARDYEQYF
TRBJ2-1 TRBV24-1 . . TGTGCCACCAGTGATTTTCCCCGGACAGTTTCCTACAATGAGCAGTTCTTC CATSDFPRTVSYNEQFF